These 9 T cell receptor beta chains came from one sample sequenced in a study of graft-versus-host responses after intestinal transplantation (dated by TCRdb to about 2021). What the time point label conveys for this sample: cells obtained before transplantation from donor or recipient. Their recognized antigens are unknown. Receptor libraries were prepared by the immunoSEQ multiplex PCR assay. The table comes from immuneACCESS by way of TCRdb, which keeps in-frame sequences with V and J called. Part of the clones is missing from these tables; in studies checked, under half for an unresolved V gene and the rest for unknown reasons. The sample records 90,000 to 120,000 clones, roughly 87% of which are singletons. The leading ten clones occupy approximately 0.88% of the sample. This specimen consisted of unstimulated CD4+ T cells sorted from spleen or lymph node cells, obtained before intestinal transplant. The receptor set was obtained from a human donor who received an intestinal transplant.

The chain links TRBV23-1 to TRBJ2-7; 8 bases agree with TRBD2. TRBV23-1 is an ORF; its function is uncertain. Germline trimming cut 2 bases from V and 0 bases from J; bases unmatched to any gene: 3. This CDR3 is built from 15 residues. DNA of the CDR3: TGCGCCAGCAGTCAAAGGCGGGAGGTCTCCTACGAGCAGTACTTC. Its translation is CASSQRREVSYEQYF.

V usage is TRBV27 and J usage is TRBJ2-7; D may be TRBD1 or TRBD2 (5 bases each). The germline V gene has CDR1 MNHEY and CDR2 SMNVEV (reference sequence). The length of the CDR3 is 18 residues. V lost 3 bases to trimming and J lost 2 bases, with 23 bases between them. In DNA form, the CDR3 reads TGTGCCAGCAGTTTGGCGGCCTCGGGTGGGGGTTACACCTACGAGCAGTACTTC. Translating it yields CASSLAASGGGYTYEQYF.

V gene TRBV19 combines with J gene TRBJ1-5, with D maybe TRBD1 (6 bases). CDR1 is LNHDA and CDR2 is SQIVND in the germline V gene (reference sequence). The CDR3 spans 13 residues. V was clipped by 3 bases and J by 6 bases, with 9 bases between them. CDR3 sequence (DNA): TGTGCCAGTAGTATCCAGGGGAGTCAGCCCCAGCATTTT. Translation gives CASSIQGSQPQHF.

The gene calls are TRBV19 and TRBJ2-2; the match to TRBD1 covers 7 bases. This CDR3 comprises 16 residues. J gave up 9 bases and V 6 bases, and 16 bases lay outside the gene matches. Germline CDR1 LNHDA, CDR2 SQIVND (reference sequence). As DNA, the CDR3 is TGTGCCAGTAGCGCCTTGGGGACAGTTGTCGGCCGGGAGCTGTTTTTT. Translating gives CASSALGTVVGRELFF.

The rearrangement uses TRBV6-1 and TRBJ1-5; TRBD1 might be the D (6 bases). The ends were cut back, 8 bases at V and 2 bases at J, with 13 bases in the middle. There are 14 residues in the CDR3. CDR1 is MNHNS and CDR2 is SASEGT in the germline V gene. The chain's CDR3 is CASSRDIGNQPQHF. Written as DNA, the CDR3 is TGTGCCAGCTCCCGGGACATCGGCAATCAGCCCCAGCATTTT.

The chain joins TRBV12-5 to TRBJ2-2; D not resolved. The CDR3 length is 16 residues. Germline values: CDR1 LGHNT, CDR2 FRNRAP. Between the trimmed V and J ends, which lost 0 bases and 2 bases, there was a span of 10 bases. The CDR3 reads CASGLVRAINTGELFF. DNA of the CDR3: TGTGCTAGTGGTTTGGTACGGGCTATTAACACCGGGGAGCTGTTTTTT. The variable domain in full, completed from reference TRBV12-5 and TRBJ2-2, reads DARVTQTPRHKVTEMGQEVTMRCQPILGHNTVFWYRQTMMQGLELLAYFRNRAPLDDSGMPKDRFSAEMPDATLATLKIQPSEPRDSAVYFCASGLVRAINTGELFFGEGSRLTVL.

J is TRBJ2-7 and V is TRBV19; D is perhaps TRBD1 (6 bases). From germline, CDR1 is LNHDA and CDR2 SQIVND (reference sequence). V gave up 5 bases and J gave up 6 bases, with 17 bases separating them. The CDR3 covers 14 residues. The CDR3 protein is CASSRTALLREQYF. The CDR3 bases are TGTGCCAGTAGTCGGACAGCACTGTTACGCGAGCAGTACTTC.

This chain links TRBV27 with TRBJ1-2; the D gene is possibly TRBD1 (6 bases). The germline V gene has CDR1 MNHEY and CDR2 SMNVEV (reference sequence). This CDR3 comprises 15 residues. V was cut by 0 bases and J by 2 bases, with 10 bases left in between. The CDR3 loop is CASSLSRGQNYGYTF. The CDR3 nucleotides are TGTGCCAGCAGTTTATCTCGGGGGCAGAACTATGGCTACACCTTC.

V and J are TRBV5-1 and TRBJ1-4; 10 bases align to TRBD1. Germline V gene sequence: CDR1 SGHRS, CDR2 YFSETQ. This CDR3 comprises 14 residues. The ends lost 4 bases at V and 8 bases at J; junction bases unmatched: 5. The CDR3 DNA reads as TGCGCCAGCAGCAAGGGACAGGGGCGGGAAAAACTGTTTTTT. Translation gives CASSKGQGREKLFF.